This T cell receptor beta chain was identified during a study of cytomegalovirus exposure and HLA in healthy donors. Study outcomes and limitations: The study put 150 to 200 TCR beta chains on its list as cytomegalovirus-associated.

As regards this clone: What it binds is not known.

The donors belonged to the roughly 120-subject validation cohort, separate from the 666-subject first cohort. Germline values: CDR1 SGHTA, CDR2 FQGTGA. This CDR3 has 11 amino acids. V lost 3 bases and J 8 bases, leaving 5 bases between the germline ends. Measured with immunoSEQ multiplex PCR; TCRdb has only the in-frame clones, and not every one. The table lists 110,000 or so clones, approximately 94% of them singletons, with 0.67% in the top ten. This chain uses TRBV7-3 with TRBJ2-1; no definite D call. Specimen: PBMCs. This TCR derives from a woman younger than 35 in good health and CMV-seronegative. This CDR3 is CASSFLDEQFF. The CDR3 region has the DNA TGTGCCAGCAGCTTTCTCGATGAGCAGTTCTTC. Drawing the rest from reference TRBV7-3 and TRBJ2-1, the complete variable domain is GAGVSQTPSNKVTEKGKYVELRCDPISGHTALYWYRQSLGQGPEFLIYFQGTGAADDSGLPNDRFFAVRPEGSVSTLKIQRTERGDSAVYLCASSFLDEQFFGPGTRLTVL.